The clone carrying this TCR beta chain has at least ten counts. The ends were cut back, 0 bases at V and 8 bases at J, with 16 bases in the middle. Germline V lookup: CDR1 DFQATT, CDR2 SNEGSKA (reference sequence). This CDR3 comprises 15 residues. The time point denotes: patch test 2, 6 weeks after DPC sensitization. This sample's treatment: therapeutic diphenylcyclopropenone sensitization with weekly scalp DPC. TCRdb re-called the RACE reads through MiXCR, storing one row per CDR3 protein. The sample has more than 110,000 distinct CDR3 sequences; approximately 12% are singletons. The data derive from a study of human T cells and chemical hapten exposure. Study-level background: Diphenylcyclopropenone, dosed weekly to the scalp, was given to patients throughout the approximately 24-week study.

The chain joins TRBV20-1 to TRBJ1-4; maybe TRBD1 (5 bases). The receptor was isolated from a woman aged 45 to 65 with alopecia areata. Some clones in this sample may be carry-over from other donors' samples. The source material was whole blood, sampled in connection with sensitization to the hapten diphenylcyclopropenone (DPC). This chain's CDR3 is CSARDTDQGYEKLFF. CDR3 in DNA: TGCAGTGCTAGAGATACGGACCAGGGCTACGAAAAACTGTTTTTT.